This entry lists 12 T cell receptor beta chains sequenced from one sample in a study of CXCR3-negative and CXCR3-positive naive CD8 T cells (dated by TCRdb to about 2019). The study at large found these results: Compared with CXCR3-negative naive cells, CXCR3-positive naive cells had TRB CDR3s with higher hydrophobicity (lower Kidera factor 4), lower energy, and higher strength and volume indices.

Sequencing relied on a NextSeq 550. The Human TCR Profiling Kit (MiLaboratory) was used to prepare UMI-labeled 5' RACE TRB cDNA libraries. Once TCRdb had reprocessed the reads, it stored one entry per CDR3 protein sequence and supplied no DNA. The data table for this sample lists under 75,000 distinct CDR3 sequences. Of the sample, 0.7% to 0.8% is held by the ten largest clones. The antigens these receptors bind are not known. Sequencing input: naive CXCR3+ CD8+ T cells from blood. The cell subset or site label for this specimen denotes: CD45RO-CCR7+CD27+CD95- naive CD8+ T cells expressing CXCR3 (TNR3+). The receptors were sampled from a human donor in good health. Some clones in this sample may be carry-over from other donors' samples.

The chain has TRBV3-1 and TRBJ2-5; TCRdb's D gene call, TRBD1, goes unchecked for lack of DNA. Per germline, CDR1 LGHDT and CDR2 YNNKEL (reference sequence). The CDR3 is 15 residues long. The CDR3 loop is CASTRGGPAQETQYF.

The chain joins TRBV20-1 to TRBJ2-1. The germline V gene encodes CDR1 DFQATT and CDR2 SNEGSKA (reference sequence). The CDR3 extends over 12 amino acids. The chain's CDR3 is CSARDIIDEQFF.

The CDR3 here is CASSQDAYSSAGELFF. V is TRBV14 and J is TRBJ2-2. The CDR3 totals 16 residues. Looked up from germline, CDR1 is SGHDN and CDR2 is FVKESK.

The chain uses TRBV28 and TRBJ2-2; TCRdb designates TRBD2, a call that cannot be tested without DNA. The germline gives CDR1 MDHEN, CDR2 SYDVKM. The CDR3 covers 15 residues. The CDR3 region is CAISEGGGPDGELFF.

This CDR3 is CASSYGVKNIQYF. This chain uses TRBV6-5 with TRBJ2-4. The germline V gene has CDR1 MNHEY and CDR2 SVGAGI. The CDR3 has 13 amino acids.

This chain links TRBV6-5 with TRBJ2-5; the TCRdb D gene call, TRBD1, has no DNA to confirm it. The CDR3 spans 15 residues. Germline assignment: CDR1 MNHEY and CDR2 SVGAGI. CDR3: CASSYSTGGLETQYF.

V is TRBV7-3 and J is TRBJ1-2; the D gene TCRdb calls, TRBD1, cannot be checked with no DNA. Germline assignment: CDR1 SGHTA and CDR2 FQGTGA. The CDR3 spans 14 residues. CDR3 in amino acids: CASSPGTSYYGYTF.

V and J are TRBV6-2 or TRBV6-3 and TRBJ1-1; the TCRdb D gene call, TRBD1, has no DNA to confirm it. Looked up from germline, CDR1 is MNHEY and CDR2 is SVGEGT. There are 14 residues in the CDR3. CDR3 residues: CASRLGGTNTGAFF.

This sequence joins TRBV6-2 or TRBV6-3 and TRBJ2-7. Germline CDR1 and CDR2: MNHEY and SVGEGT. This CDR3 region has 14 residues. The CDR3 sequence: CASSSWQTFYEQYF.

This rearrangement joins TRBV6-5 to TRBJ1-2. Germline CDR1 MNHEY, CDR2 SVGAGI. The CDR3 spans 13 residues. This chain's CDR3 is CASSYSILYGYTF.

The chain employs TRBV4-3 and TRBJ2-7; checking the TCRdb D call of TRBD2 is not possible without DNA. This CDR3 has 16 residues. Germline V gives CDR1 LGHNA, CDR2 YSLEER. CDR3 protein: CASSFRLAGDSYEQYF.

CDR3 protein: CATHPHSRETYEQYF. V usage is TRBV7-9 and J usage is TRBJ2-7; TCRdb's D call of TRBD1 is untestable without DNA. This CDR3 contains 15 residues. The V gene's germline CDR1 is SEHNR and CDR2 FQNEAQ (reference sequence).